This T cell receptor beta chain emerged from a study of blood T cell repertoires in COVID-19. Before being deemed recovered, Cohort 3 donors had two negative PCRs, clearance, or symptom resolution. Method: immunoSEQ multiplex PCR; TCRdb's copy keeps in-frame clones and lacks some. The sample holds 400,000 to 450,000 clones, about 92% seen once. This CDR3 has 16 amino acids. Losses at the gene ends were 6 bases for V and 2 bases for J; bases not matched to a gene: 4. CDR1 and CDR2 from the germline V gene are SNHLY and FYNNEI. The TCR sequence derives from a man between 18 and 35 years old who had recovered from COVID-19. The chain combines TRBV2 with TRBJ1-6, with 10 positions matching TRBD1. Sequenced input: PBMCs or T cells enriched from blood (not recorded which). The CDR3 DNA sequence: TGTGCCAGCAGCCGGGACAGGGGAGCCTATAATTCACCCCTCCACTTT. This encodes CASSRDRGAYNSPLHF.